This T cell receptor (beta chain) comes out of a study of control samples from healthy donors and cancer patients. The CDR3 has 13 residues. The germline CDR1 and CDR2 sequences are MNHEY and SVGEGT. V was cut by 4 bases and J by 1 base, with 7 bases left in between. TCRdb's table, derived via immunoSEQ multiplex PCR, lists solely in-frame clones and lacks some. The profile covers about 120,000 clones, with roughly 90% appearing a single time and around 40% taken by the ten largest. The rearrangement links TRBV6-2 or TRBV6-3 to TRBJ1-2; TRBD1 is a possible D gene (5 bases). Material for sequencing was blood. The TCR comes from a man in his fifties or sixties in good health. CDR3 DNA sequence: TGTGCCAGCAGTTCCGACAGTAACTATGGCTACACCTTC. It yields the protein CASSSDSNYGYTF.